Listed here are 14 T cell receptor beta chains from one sample, sequenced in a study of cytomegalovirus exposure and HLA in healthy donors. Sequenced by immunoSEQ multiplex PCR; TCRdb stores in-frame clones only, minus some. The profile covers 150,000 to 180,000 clones, with about 86% appearing a single time and approximately 2% taken by the ten largest. Sequenced material: PBMCs. The receptors come from a human donor in good health.

The chain combines TRBV13 with TRBJ2-3; D is possibly TRBD2 (6 bases). The CDR3 has 16 residues. Trimming removed 5 bases from V and 5 bases from J, with 20 bases in between. Germline V gives CDR1 PRHDT, CDR2 FYEKMQ (reference sequence). The CDR3: CASSPGLRGRQDTQYF. CDR3 sequence (DNA): TGTGCCAGCAGCCCGGGTCTGCGGGGTCGTCAAGATACGCAGTATTTT. Full variable domain (missing parts from reference TRBV13 and TRBJ2-3): AAGVIQSPRHLIKEKRETATLKCYPIPRHDTVYWYQQGPGQDPQFLISFYEKMQSDKGSIPDRFSAQQFSDYHSELNMSSLELGDSALYFCASSPGLRGRQDTQYFGPGTRLTVL.

The CDR3 DNA is TGTGCCAGCAGCCTCGTCGGACTTCATTCCTACGAGCAGTACTTC. This encodes CASSLVGLHSYEQYF. The chain uses TRBV7-9 and TRBJ2-7; possibly TRBD2 for D (5 bases). The CDR3 length is 15 residues. The germline V and J ends were trimmed by 5 bases and 1 base, with 15 bases remaining between them. Per the germline V gene, CDR1 is SEHNR and CDR2 is FQNEAQ (reference sequence).

This chain's CDR3 is CASSFGSYNEQFF. The CDR3 region has the DNA TGTGCCAGCAGCTTCGGGTCCTACAATGAGCAGTTCTTC. The chain joins TRBV11-2 to TRBJ2-1; the D is unclear. This CDR3 is built from 13 residues. Trimming left V 3 bases short and J 1 base short, with 4 bases between. Germline V gene lookup returns CDR1 SGHAT and CDR2 FQNNGV.

The V gene is TRBV4-1, the J gene TRBJ1-6; D is possibly TRBD1 (5 bases). CDR1 is MGHRA, CDR2 YSYEKL, per germline. Trimming cost V 3 bases and J 6 bases, with 15 bases left between them. This CDR3 region has 16 residues. In nucleotides, the CDR3 is TGCGCCAGCAGCCAGACCTGGGGAGGGGTTAATTCACCCCTCCACTTT. This translates into CASSQTWGGVNSPLHF.

The V gene is TRBV19, the J gene TRBJ1-5, with D possibly TRBD1 on 6 matching bases. The germline CDR1 and CDR2 sequences are LNHDA and SQIVND (reference sequence). The V end was cut by 6 bases, the J end by 0 bases, with 9 bases between. The CDR3 is 14 amino acids. The CDR3 sequence: CASRTGNSNQPQHF. The CDR3 DNA reads TGTGCCAGTAGAACAGGGAATAGCAATCAGCCCCAGCATTTT.

The V gene is TRBV4-1, the J gene TRBJ2-2; 7 bases fit TRBD1. J was trimmed by 5 bases and V by 1 base; bases with no gene match: 4. Germline CDR1 and CDR2: MGHRA and YSYEKL. The CDR3 loop spans 15 amino acids. The CDR3 DNA sequence: TGCGCCAGCAGCCAAGTTAGGGGGCGGACCGGGGAGCTGTTTTTT. Translating it yields CASSQVRGRTGELFF.

The gene calls are TRBV6-1 and TRBJ2-7; TRBD1 matches 9 bases. Germline trimming cut 5 bases from V and 3 bases from J; bases unmatched to any gene: 8. Germline lookup yields CDR1 MNHNS and CDR2 SASEGT. CDR3 length: 15 residues. The CDR3 protein is CASSISGTGLYEQYF. DNA of the CDR3: TGTGCCAGCAGTATATCCGGGACAGGGCTCTACGAGCAGTACTTC.

The chain is built from TRBV5-1 and TRBJ2-3; 12 nucleotides match TRBD2. J lost 1 base, V lost 0 bases, and 0 bases had no gene match. This CDR3 is 16 amino acids long. Germline CDR1 SGHRS, CDR2 YFSETQ. CDR3 amino acids: CASSLGTSGGTDTQYF. The CDR3 region has the DNA TGCGCCAGCAGCTTGGGGACTAGCGGGGGCACAGATACGCAGTATTTT.

The table lists this clone with a few counts. CDR3 region: CASSLAGLAGAGEQYF. For the CDR3, the DNA is TGTGCCAGCAGCTTAGCCGGGCTAGCGGGAGCGGGCGAGCAGTACTTC. V usage is TRBV7-8 and J usage is TRBJ2-7; 10 positions agree with TRBD2. The trim removed 0 bases at V and 6 bases at J, leaving 8 bases unmatched. This CDR3 contains 16 residues. Germline V gene data show CDR1 as SGHVS and CDR2 as FQNEAQ.

The chain combines TRBV7-8 with TRBJ2-7; TRBD2 agrees at 13 bases. Germline V gene sequence: CDR1 SGHVS, CDR2 FQNEAQ. Losses at the gene ends were 5 bases for V and 2 bases for J; bases not matched to a gene: 6. The CDR3 length is 16 residues. Here the CDR3 reads CASSIPGLAGPYEQYF. CDR3 in DNA: TGTGCCAGCAGCATCCCGGGACTAGCGGGACCCTACGAGCAGTACTTC.

The gene calls are TRBV18 and TRBJ2-1, with D possibly TRBD1 on 5 matching bases. V lost 2 bases, J lost 6 bases, and 8 bases lay in between. The germline CDR1 and CDR2 sequences are KGHSH and LQKENI. This CDR3 spans 13 amino acids. Here the CDR3 reads CASSPKGANEQFF. Written as DNA, the CDR3 is TGTGCCAGCTCACCAAAAGGGGCCAATGAGCAGTTCTTC.

The chain combines TRBV28 with TRBJ1-1; the match to TRBD1 covers 7 bases. The V gene's germline CDR1 is MDHEN and CDR2 SYDVKM. This CDR3 is 13 amino acids long. CDR3 DNA: TGTGCTTTAAAAAGTAGGGGGCGGGTTGAAGCTTTCTTT. This encodes CALKSRGRVEAFF.

The J gene is TRBJ1-2, the V gene TRBV27, with D unresolved. The V gene's germline CDR1 is MNHEY and CDR2 SMNVEV (reference sequence). The length of the CDR3 is 11 residues. V was pared by 8 bases and J by 2 bases, with 6 bases between. The CDR3 spells CASGRNYGYTF. CDR3 nucleotide sequence: TGTGCCAGCGGCAGGAACTATGGCTACACCTTC.

The chain couples TRBV6-4 to TRBJ2-7; possibly TRBD1 for D (5 bases). Germline V lookup: CDR1 MRHNA, CDR2 SNTAGT. V was shortened by 5 bases and J by 2 bases, with 10 bases between the two germline ends. The CDR3 sequence is 13 residues long. CDR3 in amino acids: CASSQDITYEQYF. The CDR3 nucleotides are TGTGCCAGCAGTCAGGACATAACCTACGAGCAGTACTTC.